Listed here are 26 T cell receptor beta chains from one sample, sequenced in a study of shared clonotypes between healthy human individuals. Sequenced by immunoSEQ multiplex PCR; TCRdb stores in-frame clones only, minus some. The sample records around 640,000 clones, 96% being singletons. Terminally differentiated effector memory CD45RA+ cells were excluded by CCR7 positive selection of CD45RO-negative cells. Sequences were obtained from naive CD8+ T cells sorted from blood. The receptors here all came from a woman in her twenties or thirties in good health.

The chain carries TRBV27 and TRBJ2-1; 7 nucleotides line up with TRBD2. The germline gives CDR1 MNHEY, CDR2 SMNVEV (reference sequence). CDR3 size: 15 residues. The ends lost 9 bases at V and 2 bases at J; junction bases unmatched: 10. CDR3 nucleotides: TGTGCCAGTCTGGGGTATGCGGGAGCCTACAATGAGCAGTTCTTC. Translated: CASLGYAGAYNEQFF.

The chain recombines TRBV6-5 with TRBJ2-1; possibly TRBD2 for D (6 bases). The germline V gene encodes CDR1 MNHEY and CDR2 SVGAGI. V lost 3 bases to trimming and J lost 6 bases, with 12 bases between them. The CDR3 covers 14 residues. The CDR3 protein is CASSYGGARNEQFF. The CDR3 DNA follows: TGTGCCAGCAGTTATGGAGGGGCCCGCAATGAGCAGTTCTTC.

This chain connects TRBV28 to TRBJ2-7; D may correspond to TRBD1 or TRBD2 (5 bases each). The germline V gene has CDR1 MDHEN and CDR2 SYDVKM. V shed 4 bases and J shed 0 bases, with 10 bases lying between them. The CDR3 extends over 14 amino acids. CDR3 residues: CASSSGRSSYEQYF. CDR3 in DNA: TGTGCCAGCAGTTCGGGACGGAGCTCCTACGAGCAGTACTTC.

The chain couples TRBV5-5 to TRBJ2-7; 8 bases agree with TRBD1. Germline loops: CDR1 SGHKS, CDR2 YYEKEE (reference sequence). The CDR3 runs 15 residues. With 4 bases clipped from V and 3 bases from J, the junction kept 9 bases outside the gene matches. The chain's CDR3 is CASSEGPTGDYEQYF. DNA of the CDR3: TGTGCCAGCAGCGAGGGCCCGACAGGGGACTACGAGCAGTACTTC.

This chain uses TRBV28 with TRBJ2-5, with D perhaps TRBD2 (5 bases). Germline V lookup: CDR1 MDHEN, CDR2 SYDVKM. The germline V and J ends were trimmed by 5 bases and 4 bases, with 17 bases remaining between them. This CDR3 region has 15 residues. This CDR3 is CASSLPEGLRETQYF. CDR3 coding DNA: TGTGCCAGCAGTCTCCCAGAGGGCCTACGAGAGACCCAGTACTTC.

This clone was seen a few times. The same CDR3 can be traced to other DNA sequences in this sample. The chain is built from TRBV27 and TRBJ1-5; TRBD1 matches 9 bases. From germline, CDR1 is MNHEY and CDR2 SMNVEV (reference sequence). The CDR3 spans 14 residues. The V and J ends lost 2 bases and 9 bases, in that order; junction bases with no gene match: 5. This CDR3 reads CASSLGTGFGPQHF. In DNA, the CDR3 is TGTGCCAGCAGTTTAGGGACAGGGTTTGGGCCCCAGCATTTT.

V gene TRBV6-5 combines with J gene TRBJ1-5; D unclear. Trimming removed 1 base at V and 4 bases at J, with 14 bases between. CDR1 and CDR2 (germline): MNHEY, SVGAGI. The length of the CDR3 is 16 residues. CDR3 region: CASSYLEVVRNQPQHF. The CDR3 DNA reads TGTGCCAGCAGTTACTTAGAGGTGGTCCGGAATCAGCCCCAGCATTTT.

The chain is built from TRBV2 and TRBJ2-7; D unclear. This CDR3 contains 14 residues. Trimming removed 3 bases at V and 2 bases at J, with 11 bases between. The germline V gene encodes CDR1 SNHLY and CDR2 FYNNEI. CDR3 residues: CASSEGSEAYEQYF. CDR3 DNA: TGTGCCAGCAGTGAGGGCAGTGAGGCCTACGAGCAGTACTTC.

This chain links TRBV29-1 with TRBJ1-1; D unresolved. The CDR3 is made up of 14 amino acids. Trimming removed 8 bases from V and 4 bases from J, with 20 bases in between. Germline CDR1 is SQVTM and CDR2 is ANQGSEA. CDR3 in DNA: TGCAGCACGGTCGATCTGGGAGGTCTCACTGAAGCTTTCTTT. Translating gives CSTVDLGGLTEAFF.

This clone was observed a single time. The chain links TRBV27 to TRBJ2-5; 7 nucleotides match TRBD2. The end of the DNA fits TRBJ2-7 better, so the J call may be wrong. CDR3 length: 14 residues. Germline V lookup: CDR1 MNHEY, CDR2 SMNVEV (reference sequence). Here the CDR3 reads CASSSETSRYEQYF. CDR3 nucleotides: TGTGCCAGCAGTTCGGAGACTAGCCGCTACGAGCAGTACTTC.

The chain carries TRBV2 and TRBJ2-7; D is perhaps TRBD1 (6 bases). The CDR3 is 14 residues long. The V end was cut by 3 bases, the J end by 0 bases, with 9 bases between. The V gene's germline CDR1 is SNHLY and CDR2 FYNNEI. The DNA for the CDR3 is TGTGCCAGCAGTGATGGGGACAACTCCTACGAGCAGTACTTC. This codes for CASSDGDNSYEQYF.

This chain joins TRBV6-1 and TRBJ2-7, with 10 nucleotides matching TRBD2. J lost 1 base, V lost 7 bases, and 7 bases had no gene match. The CDR3 sequence is 15 residues long. Germline V gene lookup returns CDR1 MNHNS and CDR2 SASEGT. The CDR3 nucleotides read TGTGCCAGCATAGGGACTAGCGTTCCTTCCTACGAGCAGTACTTC. Its protein is CASIGTSVPSYEQYF.

The genes are TRBV4-2 and TRBJ2-1; 10 bases align to TRBD2. The CDR3 runs to 17 residues. Per germline, CDR1 LGHNA and CDR2 YNFKEQ. The ends lost 0 bases at V and 2 bases at J; junction bases unmatched: 4. The chain's CDR3 is CASSQDALAGAYNEQFF. The DNA of the CDR3 is TGTGCCAGCAGCCAAGACGCGCTAGCGGGGGCCTACAATGAGCAGTTCTTC.

The V gene is TRBV15, the J gene TRBJ2-7, with TRBD1 as a possible D gene (6 bases). With 0 bases removed from V and 3 bases from J, the gap between germline ends came to 15 bases. CDR3 length: 16 residues. Germline assignment: CDR1 LNHNV and CDR2 YYDKDF (reference sequence). As DNA, the CDR3 is TGTGCCACCAGCAGAGATAAATCGGGACACCACTACGAGCAGTACTTC. This sequence encodes CATSRDKSGHHYEQYF.

The rearrangement uses TRBV27 and TRBJ2-7, with 8 bases lining up with TRBD2. The ends lost 6 bases at V and 2 bases at J; junction bases unmatched: 9. CDR3 length: 15 amino acids. CDR1 is MNHEY, CDR2 SMNVEV, per germline (reference sequence). CDR3 DNA sequence: TGTGCCAGCAGGGGCGGAACGGGAGGGCCCTACGAGCAGTACTTC. Residues: CASRGGTGGPYEQYF.

The chain carries TRBV6-5 and TRBJ2-7, with D perhaps matching TRBD1 (5 bases). The germline V and J ends were trimmed by 5 bases and 0 bases, with 11 bases remaining between them. The CDR3 covers 14 residues. Germline CDR1 reads MNHEY; CDR2 reads SVGAGI. This CDR3 reads CASSNRTDSYEQYF. The DNA of the CDR3 is TGTGCCAGCAGTAACAGGACCGACTCCTACGAGCAGTACTTC.

The rearrangement links TRBV5-3 to TRBJ1-1; tentative D call: TRBD1 (5 bases). TRBV5-3 falls under the ORF class, with uncertain function. This CDR3 spans 17 amino acids. V gave up 3 bases and J gave up 3 bases, with 21 bases separating them. CDR3 sequence: CARSSTVRKTVHTEAFF. The CDR3 DNA reads as TGTGCCAGAAGCTCGACCGTGCGGAAGACAGTACACACTGAAGCTTTCTTT.

V usage is TRBV9 and J usage is TRBJ2-7; 9 positions agree with TRBD2. The CDR3 runs to 15 residues. Trimming at V came to 1 base and at J to 5 bases, leaving 7 bases not matched to a gene. Germline V lookup: CDR1 SGDLS, CDR2 YYNGEE. The CDR3 bases are TGTGCCAGCAGCGTATTTGCGGGAGGGCCGAACGAGCAGTACTTC. Translation gives CASSVFAGGPNEQYF. Drawing the rest from reference TRBV9 and TRBJ2-7, the complete variable domain is DSGVTQTPKHLITATGQRVTLRCSPRSGDLSVYWYQQSLDQGLQFLIQYYNGEERAKGNILERFSAQQFPDLHSELNLSSLELGDSALYFCASSVFAGGPNEQYFGPGTRLTVT.

The V and J genes are TRBV28 and TRBJ2-7; possible D gene TRBD2, 7 bases. The CDR3 has 14 residues. Germline-derived CDR1 and CDR2 are MDHEN and SYDVKM. The ends were cut back, 3 bases at V and 7 bases at J, with 16 bases in the middle. The CDR3 region is CASSFPLEGGEQYF. DNA for the CDR3: TGTGCCAGCAGTTTCCCCCTCGAGGGGGGGGAGCAGTACTTC. Variable domain in full (rest from reference TRBV28 and TRBJ2-7): DVKVTQSSRYLVKRTGEKVFLECVQDMDHENMFWYRQDPGLGLRLIYFSYDVKMKEKGDIPEGYSVSREKKERFSLILESASTNQTSMYLCASSFPLEGGEQYFGPGTRLTVT.

The sample holds one count of this clone. The chain joins TRBV5-1 to TRBJ1-1; D gene ambiguous. The CDR3 sequence is 15 residues long. The germline V gene has CDR1 SGHRS and CDR2 YFSETQ. The germline V and J ends were trimmed by 0 bases and 0 bases, with 9 bases remaining between them. CDR3 sequence: CASSLESGLNTEAFF. The CDR3 nucleotides are TGCGCCAGCAGCTTGGAGTCAGGCCTGAACACTGAAGCTTTCTTT.

The chain links TRBV5-4 to TRBJ2-1; TRBD2 matches 7 bases. Germline CDR1 is SGHNT and CDR2 is YYREEE (reference sequence). The V and J ends lost 2 bases and 4 bases, in that order; junction bases with no gene match: 6. There are 15 residues in the CDR3. The CDR3 sequence: CASSLVGLEYNEQFF. The CDR3 DNA follows: TGTGCCAGCAGCTTAGTCGGACTAGAATACAATGAGCAGTTCTTC. The full variable domain, completed using reference TRBV5-4 and TRBJ2-1, is ETGVTQSPTHLIKTRGQQVTLRCSSQSGHNTVSWYQQALGQGPQFIFQYYREEENGRGNFPPRFSGLQFPNYSSELNVNALELDDSALYLCASSLVGLEYNEQFFGPGTRLTVL.

This chain uses TRBV11-2 with TRBJ1-1; D not resolved. The CDR3 is made up of 15 amino acids. The germline CDR1 and CDR2 sequences are SGHAT and FQNNGV. Trimming cost V 1 base and J 3 bases, with 12 bases left between them. CDR3 region: CASSLVSASHTEAFF. Here the CDR3 DNA reads TGTGCCAGCAGCTTAGTGAGTGCATCACACACTGAAGCTTTCTTT.

The genes are TRBV5-1 and TRBJ2-2; 13 bases map to TRBD2. CDR3 length: 17 amino acids. The germline CDR1 and CDR2 sequences are SGHRS and YFSETQ. The V and J ends lost 4 bases and 0 bases, in that order; junction bases with no gene match: 3. In DNA form, the CDR3 reads TGCGCCAGCAGCCTGGGACTAGCGGGGTCGAACACCGGGGAGCTGTTTTTT. Translation: CASSLGLAGSNTGELFF.

The rearrangement links TRBV28 to TRBJ2-7; TRBD1 agrees at 8 bases. This CDR3 contains 14 residues. The germline CDR1 and CDR2 sequences are MDHEN and SYDVKM. The V and J ends lost 6 bases and 0 bases, in that order; junction bases with no gene match: 4. The CDR3 DNA reads TGTGCCAGCAGGAGGGACAGGTCCTCCTACGAGCAGTACTTC. Its protein is CASRRDRSSYEQYF.

V is TRBV5-6 and J is TRBJ2-5; D remains ambiguous. V lost 2 bases and J 2 bases, leaving 7 bases between the germline ends. CDR1 is SGHDT, CDR2 YYEEEE, per germline. The CDR3 length is 13 residues. Written as DNA, the CDR3 is TGTGCCAGCAGCTTCGGTGGACAAGAGACCCAGTACTTC. Its protein is CASSFGGQETQYF. Full variable domain (rest looked up from reference TRBV5-6 and TRBJ2-5): DAGVTQSPTHLIKTRGQQVTLRCSPKSGHDTVSWYQQALGQGPQFIFQYYEEEERQRGNFPDRFSGHQFPNYSSELNVNALLLGDSALYLCASSFGGQETQYFGPGTRLLVL.

V is TRBV7-7 and J is TRBJ2-1, with D perhaps matching TRBD2 (6 bases). Trimming removed 2 bases from V and 6 bases from J, with 8 bases in between. The CDR3 length is 13 residues. Germline V gene sequence: CDR1 SSHAT, CDR2 FNYEAQ (reference sequence). The CDR3 DNA sequence: TGTGCCAGCAGCTTAAAAGCGGGCAATGAGCAGTTCTTC. This translates into CASSLKAGNEQFF.